These 9 T cell receptor beta chains were all obtained from the same sample, sequenced in a study of blood T cell repertoires in COVID-19. Method: immunoSEQ multiplex PCR; TCRdb's copy keeps in-frame clones and lacks some. Of about 110,000 clones in the sample, about 78% are singletons; the top ten hold about 4.1%. The material sequenced was peripheral blood. These receptors came from a human donor in a cohort sampled during active or convalescent COVID-19.

The chain links TRBV19 to TRBJ2-7; 8 nucleotides align to TRBD1. Germline lookup yields CDR1 LNHDA and CDR2 SQIVND (reference sequence). V lost 4 bases, J lost 5 bases, and 10 bases stayed unmatched. This CDR3 is built from 15 residues. CDR3 in DNA: TGTGCCAGTAGTAAGGACAGGGCTCTTCGAAACGAGCAGTACTTC. Translation gives CASSKDRALRNEQYF. Complete variable domain (other parts from reference TRBV19 and TRBJ2-7): DGGITQSPKYLFRKEGQNVTLSCEQNLNHDAMYWYRQDPGQGLRLIYYSQIVNDFQKGDIAEGYSVSREKKESFPLTVTSAQKNPTAFYLCASSKDRALRNEQYFGPGTRLTVT.

The gene calls are TRBV14 and TRBJ2-1; 13 bases agree with TRBD2. This CDR3 is built from 15 residues. From germline, CDR1 is SGHDN and CDR2 FVKESK. The V and J ends lost 5 bases and 9 bases, in that order; junction bases with no gene match: 7. This CDR3 reads CASSKGLAGVAEQFF. In nucleotides, the CDR3 is TGTGCCAGCAGCAAAGGACTAGCGGGAGTTGCTGAGCAGTTCTTC. The full variable domain, with the rest looked up from reference TRBV14 and TRBJ2-1, is EAGVTQFPSHSVIEKGQTVTLRCDPISGHDNLYWYRRVMGKEIKFLLHFVKESKQDESGMPNNRFLAERTGGTYSTLKVQPAELEDSGVYFCASSKGLAGVAEQFFGPGTRLTVL.

This chain joins TRBV27 and TRBJ2-1; weak D call: TRBD2 (6 bases). Germline CDR1 and CDR2: MNHEY and SMNVEV (reference sequence). Trimming left V 5 bases short and J 7 bases short, with 18 bases between. The CDR3 runs to 15 residues. DNA of the CDR3: TGTGCCAGCAGTCACAATAGCGGACGGATTAATGAGCAGTTCTTC. Amino acids: CASSHNSGRINEQFF.

The CDR3 sequence is CASSGWDRAYEQYF. The CDR3 bases are TGTGCCAGTAGTGGATGGGACAGAGCCTACGAGCAGTACTTC. The V and J genes are TRBV19 and TRBJ2-7, with TRBD1 matching 7 bases. CDR3 length: 14 amino acids. Unmatched junction bases numbered 6, after V lost 5 bases and J lost 2 bases. Germline V CDR1 and CDR2: LNHDA, SQIVND (reference sequence).

The V gene is TRBV13, the J gene TRBJ2-4, with a possible D match to TRBD2 (6 bases). The V end was cut by 4 bases, the J end by 0 bases, with 16 bases between. Germline CDR1 is PRHDT and CDR2 is FYEKMQ (reference sequence). The length of the CDR3 is 17 residues. CDR3: CASSSPRGGQAKNIQYF. For the CDR3, the DNA is TGTGCCAGCAGCTCCCCTCGGGGAGGCCAAGCCAAAAACATTCAGTACTTC.

This clone was observed a handful of times. The chain recombines TRBV28 with TRBJ2-7; a weak D match, TRBD1 (7 bases). The CDR3 is made up of 14 amino acids. Germline CDR1 MDHEN, CDR2 SYDVKM. V shed 6 bases and J shed 9 bases, with 21 bases lying between them. The CDR3 DNA reads TGTGCCAGCAGCACAGCCCCCAGGGGGAGGTTGCAGTACTTC. This gives the protein CASSTAPRGRLQYF.

This clone has a handful of counts. The chain is built from TRBV30 and TRBJ1-6; 8 positions agree with TRBD1. V gave up 3 bases and J gave up 8 bases; unmatched junction bases: 3. Germline-derived CDR1 and CDR2 are GTSNPN and SVGIG (reference sequence). The CDR3 has 13 residues. The CDR3 reads CAWSRGQDSPLHF. The CDR3 bases are TGTGCCTGGAGCAGGGGGCAAGATTCACCCCTCCACTTT.

The chain carries TRBV5-1 and TRBJ2-3; 10 bases map to TRBD2. The CDR3 spans 16 residues. Germline values: CDR1 SGHRS, CDR2 YFSETQ. Trimming removed 5 bases from V and 6 bases from J; junction bases left unmatched: 12. The CDR3 DNA sequence: TGCGCCAGCAGGCCTTTAGCGGGAGGATCGGCGGATACGCAGTATTTT. This codes for CASRPLAGGSADTQYF.

The CDR3 spells CASSFIFGNQPQHF. In DNA, the CDR3 is TGCGCCAGCAGCTTTATCTTTGGCAATCAGCCCCAGCATTTT. This chain links TRBV5-1 with TRBJ1-5; D ambiguous. The germline V and J ends were trimmed by 2 bases and 2 bases, with 8 bases remaining between them. The V gene's germline CDR1 is SGHRS and CDR2 YFSETQ. The CDR3 length is 14 residues.